This T cell receptor beta chain appears in the sequencing data of a study of shared clonotypes between healthy human individuals. This clone has only a few counts. Germline V gene lookup returns CDR1 GTSNPN and CDR2 SVGIG (reference sequence). V lost 0 bases and J lost 7, with 9 bases in between. The CDR3 loop spans 13 amino acids. Some clones are missing from TCRdb's copy, which holds only in-frame ones; the method was immunoSEQ multiplex PCR. This table has around 940,000 clones, less than 85% appearing once. The TCR comes from a man younger than 35 in good health. The sample comprised memory CD4+ T cells sorted from blood. As to subset: CD45RA-negative fraction. The chain links TRBV30 to TRBJ1-4; TRBD1 is a possible D gene (6 bases). The CDR3 region is CAWSVGGTEKLFF. CDR3 nucleotide sequence: TGTGCCTGGAGTGTAGGGGGAACTGAAAAACTGTTTTTT.